The 22 T cell receptor beta chains in this list originate from one sample, sequenced in a study of post-analysis software for immune sequencing data (dated by TCRdb to about 2015). The full study reports these points: Significantly higher frequencies in patients than in controls were found for a handful of TRBV segments, including TRBV5-6, TRBV5-1 and TRBV20-1.

For these TCRs, the target antigens are not known. Preparation of the library involved PCR. The listed sequencing device is Illumina HiSeq 2500. To reduce PCR and sequencing biases, unique molecular identifiers were built into the TCR beta cDNA libraries. Clones were called with MiXCR by TCRdb after fastp trimmed the public reads at Q25, and only in-frame beta chains were retained. Under each unique CDR3 protein, matching rows form one entry showing the most common genes and DNA. Here the sample has about 430,000 distinct CDR3 sequences; approximately 39% occur a single time. The ten largest clonotypes hold roughly 8.2% of the sample. Sequencing was carried out using blood. Source of these receptors: a girl aged 2 to 9 with multiple sclerosis.

The rearrangement joins TRBV6-6 to TRBJ2-1; the D is unclear. Germline lookup yields CDR1 MNHNY and CDR2 SVGAGI (reference sequence). Trimming took off 0 bases at V and 6 bases at J, with 18 bases between the two ends. The CDR3 totals 17 residues. The chain's CDR3 is CASSYSKSTNFRNEQFF. The CDR3 bases are TGTGCCAGCAGTTACTCGAAGTCCACGAACTTTCGCAATGAGCAGTTCTTC.

The genes are TRBV3-1 and TRBJ2-7; D is unresolved. V gave up 0 bases and J gave up 10 bases, with 7 bases separating them. Germline V CDR1 and CDR2: LGHDT, YNNKEL (reference sequence). The length of the CDR3 is 11 residues. CDR3 nucleotide sequence: TGTGCCAGCAGCCAAGAATTCCGCCAGTACTTC. This codes for CASSQEFRQYF.

V gene TRBV20-1 combines with J gene TRBJ2-5; maybe TRBD1 (5 bases). Trimming shortened V by 1 base and J by 2 bases, and 14 bases separated the two germline ends. This CDR3 spans 15 amino acids. The germline gives CDR1 DFQATT, CDR2 SNEGSKA (reference sequence). As DNA, the CDR3 is TGCAGTGCTAGAGGGGGCGGTACGAGGCAAGAGACCCAGTACTTC. Its translation is CSARGGGTRQETQYF.

Concerning this clonotype: The conserved phenylalanine or tryptophan is not found at the CDR3 terminus, so this likely reflects a read error. V gene TRBV29-1 combines with J gene TRBJ1-1; 8 bases are a match to TRBD1. Germline-derived CDR1 and CDR2 are SQVTM and ANQGSEA. J lost 1 base, V lost 2 bases, and 6 bases had no gene match. The CDR3 is 15 amino acids. CDR3 amino acids: CSVELADRENTEAFV. CDR3 coding DNA: TGCAGCGTTGAATTGGCGGACAGGGAGAACACTGAAGCTTTCGTT.

This clonotype has a handful of counts. The chain employs TRBV12-3 or TRBV12-4 and TRBJ2-6; D uncertain. The CDR3 contains 14 residues. Trimming stripped 3 bases from V and 4 bases from J, with 7 bases between. CDR3 protein: CASSLNTGANVLTF. DNA for the CDR3: TGTGCCAGCAGTTTGAATACGGGGGCCAACGTCCTGACTTTC.

The chain carries TRBV12-3 or TRBV12-4 and TRBJ1-1; D unresolved. V was cut by 3 bases and J by 10 bases, with 18 bases left in between. This CDR3 contains 14 residues. The CDR3 protein is CASSFVVRESAAFF. The CDR3 coding sequence is TGTGCCAGCAGTTTTGTTGTTAGGGAATCTGCAGCTTTCTTT.

This chain connects TRBV4-1 to TRBJ2-1; 8 bases map to TRBD1. Germline V lookup: CDR1 MGHRA, CDR2 YSYEKL. The length of the CDR3 is 17 residues. The trim removed 0 bases at V and 8 bases at J, leaving 12 bases unmatched. CDR3: CASSQDQGQGVLDEQFF. The CDR3 nucleotides read TGCGCCAGCAGCCAAGACCAAGGACAGGGAGTCTTGGATGAGCAGTTCTTC.

The chain recombines TRBV28 with TRBJ2-3; the match to TRBD1 covers 8 bases. The CDR3 consists of 14 residues. Germline trimming cut 5 bases from V and 5 bases from J; bases unmatched to any gene: 6. Germline CDR1 is MDHEN and CDR2 is SYDVKM. The CDR3 protein is CASSIGQGVDTQYF. CDR3 DNA: TGTGCCAGCAGTATTGGACAGGGAGTAGATACGCAGTATTTT.

V usage is TRBV10-3 and J usage is TRBJ1-6; 8 bases map to TRBD1. Unmatched junction bases numbered 10, after V lost 2 bases and J lost 7 bases. In germline, CDR1 is ENHRY, CDR2 SYGVKD. The CDR3 spans 17 residues. CDR3 sequence (DNA): TGTGCCATCAGTGAGGTCGCCGGGACAGGAAGAAATTCACCCCTCCACTTT. Translating gives CAISEVAGTGRNSPLHF.

This clonotype was observed a handful of times. The V call is TRBV20-1, the J call TRBJ2-7; TRBD2 agrees at 10 bases. With 4 bases clipped from V and 2 bases from J, the junction kept 5 bases outside the gene matches. The CDR3 is 14 residues long. Germline values: CDR1 DFQATT, CDR2 SNEGSKA (reference sequence). CDR3 nucleotide sequence: TGCAGTGCTACTCGGACTAGCGGTCCCTACGAGCAGTACTTC. Protein sequence: CSATRTSGPYEQYF.

This chain connects TRBV30 to TRBJ2-7; 10 bases align to TRBD2. The V gene end was trimmed by 3 bases and the J gene end by 7 bases; junction bases not matched to a gene: 9. Germline CDR1 is GTSNPN and CDR2 is SVGIG (reference sequence). The CDR3 totals 14 residues. CDR3 sequence reads: CAWRYPGLAWEQYF. CDR3 nucleotide sequence: TGTGCCTGGAGATATCCGGGACTAGCGTGGGAGCAGTACTTC.

This clonotype came up a few times. This chain connects TRBV12-3 or TRBV12-4 to TRBJ2-1, with 9 bases that match TRBD2. The J segment lost 8 bases and the V segment lost 6 bases, leaving 11 bases of the junction unmatched. This CDR3 contains 15 residues. CDR3 protein: CASRPQERGDYEQFF. CDR3 nucleotide sequence: TGTGCCAGCAGACCCCAAGAGCGGGGGGACTATGAGCAGTTCTTC.

The chain recombines TRBV9 with TRBJ2-3; TRBD1 or TRBD2 may be the D gene (5 bases each). This CDR3 has 15 residues. Germline V lookup: CDR1 SGDLS, CDR2 YYNGEE. Trimming pared 3 bases from V and 0 bases from J, leaving 11 bases between. For the CDR3, the DNA is TGTGCCAGCAGCGCACGGGACGGTAGCACAGATACGCAGTATTTT. Its translation: CASSARDGSTDTQYF. The full variable domain, with the rest looked up from reference TRBV9 and TRBJ2-3, is DSGVTQTPKHLITATGQRVTLRCSPRSGDLSVYWYQQSLDQGLQFLIQYYNGEERAKGNILERFSAQQFPDLHSELNLSSLELGDSALYFCASSARDGSTDTQYFGPGTRLTVL.

The table lists this clonotype with a few counts. The rearrangement joins TRBV15 to TRBJ1-2, with TRBD1 matching over 8 bases. CDR1 LNHNV and CDR2 YYDKDF come from the germline V gene (reference sequence). The ends lost 0 bases at V and 4 bases at J; junction bases unmatched: 4. The length of the CDR3 is 15 residues. The CDR3, as DNA: TGTGCCACCAGCAGAGAGGCAGGGGGCGCCTATGGCTACACCTTC. Translating it yields CATSREAGGAYGYTF.

V usage is TRBV14 and J usage is TRBJ2-3; TRBD1 or TRBD2 may be the D gene (5 bases each). The germline CDR1 and CDR2 sequences are SGHDN and FVKESK. The CDR3 runs to 18 residues. Trimming pared 1 base from V and 2 bases from J, leaving 19 bases between. The CDR3 spells CASSQVKLRGLNTDTQYF. CDR3 coding DNA: TGTGCCAGCAGCCAAGTAAAGTTGAGGGGATTAAACACAGATACGCAGTATTTT.

The rearrangement links TRBV5-1 to TRBJ2-3; 7 bases map to TRBD1. The germline gives CDR1 SGHRS, CDR2 YFSETQ. This CDR3 has 16 residues. With V trimmed by 0 bases and J by 0 bases, 4 bases remained unmatched. CDR3 bases: TGCGCCAGCAGCTTGGGTTCGACAGGGAGCACAGATACGCAGTATTTT. Its translation is CASSLGSTGSTDTQYF. The full variable domain, completed using reference TRBV5-1 and TRBJ2-3, is KAGVTQTPRYLIKTRGQQVTLSCSPISGHRSVSWYQQTPGQGLQFLFEYFSETQRNKGNFPGRFSGRQFSNSRSEMNVSTLELGDSALYLCASSLGSTGSTDTQYFGPGTRLTVL.

This clonotype appeared a few times. The gene calls are TRBV5-1 and TRBJ2-5; the match to TRBD1 covers 8 bases. Looked up from germline, CDR1 is SGHRS and CDR2 is YFSETQ. The CDR3 length is 15 residues. V trimming: 1 base; J trimming: 2 bases; junction bases outside the gene matches: 4. The CDR3 loop reads CASSLNTGGQETQYF. DNA of the CDR3: TGCGCCAGCAGCTTGAATACAGGGGGGCAAGAGACCCAGTACTTC. The whole variable domain, remainder taken from reference TRBV5-1 and TRBJ2-5, is KAGVTQTPRYLIKTRGQQVTLSCSPISGHRSVSWYQQTPGQGLQFLFEYFSETQRNKGNFPGRFSGRQFSNSRSEMNVSTLELGDSALYLCASSLNTGGQETQYFGPGTRLLVL.

This clonotype appeared a few times. CDR3 bases: TGCAGCGTTGAAATCATATACGAGCAGTACTTC. It yields the protein CSVEIIYEQYF. The chain links TRBV29-1 to TRBJ2-7; unclear D gene. The CDR3 runs to 11 residues. Trimming removed 2 bases at V and 4 bases at J, with 6 bases between. Germline V gene sequence: CDR1 SQVTM, CDR2 ANQGSEA.

V gene TRBV20-1 combines with J gene TRBJ1-2; 9 bases are shared with TRBD1. CDR3 length equals 16 residues. Germline assignment: CDR1 DFQATT and CDR2 SNEGSKA (reference sequence). Trimming cost V 7 bases and J 6 bases; bases outside gene matches: 18. CDR3 DNA: TGCAGTGGCCTGAGCCGGGACAGGGTCGTGGGAGATGGCTACACCTTC. Translated, it gives CSGLSRDRVVGDGYTF.

This clonotype was counted only a few times. The chain carries TRBV11-1 and TRBJ2-7; TRBD1 agrees at 9 bases. Germline V gives CDR1 SGHAT, CDR2 FQDESV (reference sequence). The V gene end was trimmed by 5 bases and the J gene end by 2 bases; junction bases not matched to a gene: 4. The CDR3 spans 14 residues. CDR3 in amino acids: CASSKGQGAYEQYF. The CDR3 DNA sequence: TGTGCCAGCAGCAAGGGACAGGGAGCCTACGAGCAGTACTTC.

This clonotype appeared once. V is TRBV20-1 and J is TRBJ1-2; D might be TRBD1 (5 bases). With 4 bases removed from V and 4 bases from J, the gap between germline ends came to 16 bases. The CDR3 is 14 residues long. Germline lookup yields CDR1 DFQATT and CDR2 SNEGSKA (reference sequence). The chain's CDR3 is CSAMGERRSYGYTF. The CDR3 nucleotides are TGCAGTGCTATGGGGGAACGAAGATCCTATGGCTACACCTTC.

The genes are TRBV28 and TRBJ2-3; D remains unclear. The CDR3 contains 15 residues. Per germline, CDR1 MDHEN and CDR2 SYDVKM. Trimming pared 5 bases from V and 0 bases from J, leaving 12 bases between. In DNA form, the CDR3 reads TGTGCCAGCAGTCGGTGGCAGGCTAGCACAGATACGCAGTATTTT. Amino acids: CASSRWQASTDTQYF.